This T cell receptor beta chain was recorded in a study of identical twins. Study-wide results and caveats: Reduced insertions were recorded for abundant cord blood beta clonotypes, with no such pattern in memory repertoires.

As for this clonotype: The antigen is undetermined.

V shed 4 bases and J 7 bases; nucleotides not matched to a gene: 7. Germline CDR1 is DFQATT and CDR2 is SNEGSKA (reference sequence). CDR3 length: 13 residues. TCRdb recomputed calls from the 5' RACE reads with MiXCR, one row per CDR3 protein. The data contain 1.5 million to 2 million distinct CDR3 sequences, around a third of them seen just once; the ten biggest clones take up less than 0.35%. Healthy Caucasians provided all donations. The TCR was taken from a newborn girl in good health. The sample consisted of cord blood. The chain has TRBV20-1 and TRBJ2-1; TRBD1 agrees at 7 bases. Here the CDR3 DNA reads TGCAGTGCTACCTGGGACAGAAGGAATGAGCAGTTCTTC. This sequence encodes CSATWDRRNEQFF.